The 8 T cell receptor beta chains in this list originate from one sample, sequenced in a study of PD-1 blockade in classical Hodgkin lymphoma. Every patient was affected by relapse after autologous stem cell transplantation, while exposure to brentuximab vedotin was not uniform. Sequenced by immunoSEQ multiplex PCR; TCRdb stores in-frame clones only, minus some. Altogether about 40,000 clones are present, over 80% being singletons, with the ten largest covering 7% to 9.5%. Sequenced material: peripheral blood mononuclear cells (PBMCs), taken at baseline. Receptor source: a human donor with classical Hodgkin lymphoma.

The chain joins TRBV5-1 to TRBJ2-5, with D possibly TRBD1 on 6 matching bases. This CDR3 is built from 13 residues. V lost 4 bases, J lost 5 bases, and 12 bases lay in between. From germline, CDR1 is SGHRS and CDR2 YFSETQ. This chain's CDR3 is CASSATGLETQYF. CDR3 DNA sequence: TGCGCCAGCAGCGCGACAGGCCTTGAGACCCAGTACTTC.

The chain joins TRBV7-2 to TRBJ1-5, with 7 nucleotides matching TRBD1. With 5 bases clipped from V and 6 bases from J, the junction kept 4 bases outside the gene matches. The CDR3 contains 13 residues. Per germline, CDR1 SGHTA and CDR2 FQGNSA. The CDR3 nucleotides read TGTGCCAGCAGCCCCAGGGGGAGTCAGCCCCAGCATTTT. Amino acids: CASSPRGSQPQHF.

The V gene is TRBV6-6, the J gene TRBJ2-2; D is ambiguous. CDR1 is MNHNY and CDR2 is SVGAGI in the germline V gene (reference sequence). This CDR3 has 15 residues. V dropped 1 base and J dropped 0 bases, with 6 bases sitting between them. The CDR3 reads CASSYFAANTGELFF. The CDR3 DNA is TGTGCCAGCAGTTACTTTGCAGCGAACACCGGGGAGCTGTTTTTT.

In DNA form, the CDR3 reads TGTGCCAGCAGTCTCAGGGGGGGGGACGACTATGGCTACACCTTC. Its translation: CASSLRGGDDYGYTF. This chain connects TRBV27 to TRBJ1-2; 7 bases are a match to TRBD1. With 5 bases clipped from V and 3 bases from J, the junction kept 9 bases outside the gene matches. Germline values: CDR1 MNHEY, CDR2 SMNVEV (reference sequence). The CDR3 length is 15 residues.

This chain joins TRBV6-5 and TRBJ1-1, with unresolved D. The CDR3 sequence is 13 residues long. Looked up from germline, CDR1 is MNHEY and CDR2 is SVGAGI. V lost 6 bases and J lost 5, with 13 bases in between. The CDR3 loop is CASRLEGPTEAFF. The CDR3 DNA follows: TGTGCCAGCAGACTGGAAGGGCCTACTGAAGCTTTCTTT.

The chain couples TRBV4-1 to TRBJ1-5; possible D gene TRBD1, 5 bases. The CDR3 loop spans 15 amino acids. The V gene lost 0 bases and the J gene lost 0 bases, with 6 bases spanning the gap. Per the germline V gene, CDR1 is MGHRA and CDR2 is YSYEKL. CDR3 protein: CASSQEGPSNQPQHF. The CDR3 DNA follows: TGCGCCAGCAGCCAAGAGGGGCCTAGCAATCAGCCCCAGCATTTT.

Here the CDR3 reads CASSGYPGAVVDTQYF. The CDR3 nucleotides are TGCGCCAGCAGCGGTTACCCGGGGGCGGTCGTAGATACGCAGTATTTT. V is TRBV5-1 and J is TRBJ2-3; D assignment may be TRBD1 or TRBD2 (6 bases each). The CDR3 is made up of 16 amino acids. Trimming cost V 4 bases and J 5 bases, with 20 bases left between them. CDR1 is SGHRS and CDR2 is YFSETQ in the germline V gene. The full variable domain, in which reference TRBV5-1 and TRBJ2-3 provide the parts outside the CDR3, is KAGVTQTPRYLIKTRGQQVTLSCSPISGHRSVSWYQQTPGQGLQFLFEYFSETQRNKGNFPGRFSGRQFSNSRSEMNVSTLELGDSALYLCASSGYPGAVVDTQYFGPGTRLTVL.

The gene calls are TRBV5-1 and TRBJ2-3; D call uncertain. Trimming stripped 4 bases from V and 2 bases from J, with 11 bases between. CDR1 is SGHRS, CDR2 YFSETQ, per germline. The CDR3 is 14 residues long. CDR3 sequence reads: CASSPHWATDTQYF. CDR3 in DNA: TGCGCCAGCAGCCCGCATTGGGCCACAGATACGCAGTATTTT.